This T cell receptor beta chain is from a study of technical replicates of blood from a few donors. Libraries were prepared by immunoSEQ multiplex PCR; TCRdb keeps only in-frame clonotypes and omits some of them. Of about 15,000 clones in the sample, roughly 84% are singletons; the top ten hold about a tenth. The specimen was PBMCs. The clonotype comes from a human donor in good health.

The CDR3 DNA follows: TGTGCCAGCAGCGCAGGGTTCAGCACAGATACGCAGTATTTT. This codes for CASSAGFSTDTQYF. J is TRBJ2-3 and V is TRBV11-3; D may be TRBD1 (5 bases). This CDR3 region has 14 residues. Germline V gene data show CDR1 as SGHNT and CDR2 as YENEEA. V lost 5 bases, J lost 0 bases, and 9 bases lay in between.